This T cell receptor (beta chain) was captured by sequencing in a study of OX40 agonist ivuxolimab in advanced cancers. Study overall: Patients got intravenous ivuxolimab at 0.01 to 10 mg/kg every 2 weeks. Among those enrolled, mean age was about 63 years (range 23 to 79) and 75% to 85% were male. Broader study findings: Dosing at 0.1 to 3.0 mg/kg was accompanied by clonal expansion of CD4+ and CD8+ blood T cells by week 6. A proportion of nonresponders additionally exhibited low normalized T-cell clonal expansion.

Clones were read by immunoSEQ multiplex PCR, and TCRdb kept only the in-frame ones, dropping some. The sample carries tens of thousands of clones, roughly 80% recorded once. On this clone itself: Its target is unknown.

Per germline, CDR1 MDHEN and CDR2 SYDVKM. The CDR3 loop spans 14 amino acids. Trimming took off 3 bases at V and 6 bases at J, with 14 bases between the two ends. The TCR originated in an adult with an advanced solid tumor such as melanoma, head and neck, liver or kidney cancer. The chain has TRBV28 and TRBJ1-1, with a possible D match to TRBD1 (5 bases). Sequenced here: CD4+ or CD8+ T cells sorted from blood, sampled in a trial of the OX40 agonist ivuxolimab. Here the CDR3 reads CASSLGGRGAEAFF. The CDR3 DNA reads as TGTGCCAGCAGTTTGGGGGGGAGAGGCGCTGAAGCTTTCTTT. The variable domain in full, with the rest retrieved from reference TRBV28 and TRBJ1-1, is DVKVTQSSRYLVKRTGEKVFLECVQDMDHENMFWYRQDPGLGLRLIYFSYDVKMKEKGDIPEGYSVSREKKERFSLILESASTNQTSMYLCASSLGGRGAEAFFGQGTRLTVV.